A selection of T cell receptor beta chains follows, all from one sample in a study of technical replicates of blood from several donors. The method was immunoSEQ multiplex PCR; TCRdb's version includes in-frame clones alone and lacks a portion of them. The sample contains around 69,000 clones, roughly 97% of which appear only once. The sequencing input was T cells isolated from PBMCs. These receptors came from a human donor in good health. The CDR3 runs from the conserved cysteine through the conserved F or W. A D gene is named only where the DNA matches it firmly. Some rows mark clone size as missing; the rest say once, few, many or name a class of expanded clone.

V	J	size	D	DNA	CDR3
TRBV11-2	TRBJ2-2	.	TRBD2	TGTGCCAGCAGCTCCACGAGGCTAGCGGGGAACACCGGGGAGCTGTTTTTT	CASSSTRLAGNTGELFF
TRBV6-1	TRBJ2-1	.	.	TGTGCCAGCAGTCCCCACGATAGCTCCTACAATGAGCAGTTCTTC	CASSPHDSSYNEQFF
TRBV14	TRBJ2-1	.	.	TGTGCCAGCAGCCAACGGAGCGGCCTGACCTACAATGAGCAGTTCTTC	CASSQRSGLTYNEQFF
TRBV7-2	TRBJ1-1	.	.	TGTGCCAGCAGCCCTATCGGTGGGGGGGCTTTCTTT	CASSPIGGGAFF
TRBV6-5	TRBJ2-7	.	TRBD2	TGTGCCAGCAGTTACCCCGGACTAGCGGGTTACTACGAGCAGTACTTC	CASSYPGLAGYYEQYF
TRBV6-1	TRBJ1-5	.	.	TGTGCCAGCAGCAGGATCTCCTCGGGAGATCAGCCCCAGCATTTT	CASSRISSGDQPQHF
TRBV4-2	TRBJ2-6	once	TRBD2	TGTGCCAGCAGCCCTCGGGGGGGGACTGGGGCCAACGTCCTGACTTTC	CASSPRGGTGANVLTF
TRBV29-1	TRBJ1-5	.	.	TGCAGCGTTGAAGAGGGGCAAGAGCAGCCCCAGCATTTT	CSVEEGQEQPQHF
TRBV5-1	TRBJ2-7	.	TRBD2	TGCGCCAGCAGCGCCGTCGGAGCGGGGGGCCGAGAGCAGTACTTC	CASSAVGAGGREQYF
TRBV13	TRBJ1-2	.	.	TGTGCCAGCAGCTTAGGGTTAGATGGCTACACCTTC	CASSLGLDGYTF
TRBV5-1	TRBJ2-1	.	TRBD2	TGCGCCAGCAGCTTTACTAGCGGAACCTACAATGAGCAGTTCTTC	CASSFTSGTYNEQFF
TRBV7-6	TRBJ2-3	.	TRBD2	TGTGCCAGCAGCTTAGCGACTAGCGGGATTGGCACAGATACGCAGTATTTT	CASSLATSGIGTDTQYF
TRBV18	TRBJ1-4	.	.	TGTGCCAGCTCTCCTGACGGGAATGAAAAACTGTTTTTT	CASSPDGNEKLFF
TRBV6-5	TRBJ1-1	.	TRBD1	TGTGCCAGCAGTCAGGGACAGGGACGGGAGGCTTTCTTT	CASSQGQGREAFF
TRBV4-2	TRBJ2-7	.	TRBD1	TGTGCCAGCAGCCAAAAGGGGGCCCCAGACTACGAGCAGTACTTC	CASSQKGAPDYEQYF
TRBV7-9	TRBJ1-2	once	TRBD1	TGTGCCAGCAGAAATTCTCCCCTACAGGGGGAAGTCTATGGCTACACCTTC	CASRNSPLQGEVYGYTF
TRBV7-6	TRBJ2-2	.	TRBD1	TGTGCCAGCAGCTACCAATGGACAGGGGACACCGGGGAGCTGTTTTTT	CASSYQWTGDTGELFF
TRBV19	TRBJ1-1	.	TRBD1	TGTGCCAGTAGTATCGCGGGCAGGGGGGTGACTGAAGCTTTCTTT	CASSIAGRGVTEAFF
TRBV6-5	TRBJ1-1	.	TRBD1	TGTGCCAGCAGTTACCCGGGCCGACAGGGCACTGAAGCTTTCTTT	CASSYPGRQGTEAFF
TRBV29-1	TRBJ2-3	.	.	TGCAGCGTTGAAGATTCGCTAATTGGCACAGATACGCAGTATTTT	CSVEDSLIGTDTQYF
TRBV28	TRBJ1-2	.	.	TGTGCCAGCAGTTTAGAGCATGGCTACACCTTC	CASSLEHGYTF
TRBV29-1	TRBJ2-3	.	.	TGCAGCGTTCAGGGTGGGTCAGATACGCAGTATTTT	CSVQGGSDTQYF
TRBV30	TRBJ2-4	.	TRBD1	TGTGCCTGGAGTACATTGGACAGGGGGCTTGTGAAAAACATTCAGTACTTC	CAWSTLDRGLVKNIQYF
TRBV19	TRBJ1-2	.	.	TGTGCCAGTAGTGCAAACAGGGAGGGCAACTATGGCTACACCTTC	CASSANREGNYGYTF
TRBV7-8	TRBJ2-3	.	.	TGTGCCAGCAGCTTACGTCTAGCGAGCACAGATACGCAGTATTTT	CASSLRLASTDTQYF
TRBV6-4	TRBJ1-1	.	.	TGTGCCAGCAGTGACTCGTCGGTGAACACTGAAGCTTTCTTT	CASSDSSVNTEAFF
TRBV28	TRBJ1-2	.	TRBD1	TGTGCCAGCACCAACAGGGACAGGGTGGACTATGGCTACACCTTC	CASTNRDRVDYGYTF
TRBV4-1	TRBJ2-7	.	.	TGCGCCAGCAGCCAAGAGGGAGGCTGGAGCTCCTACGAGCAGTACTTC	CASSQEGGWSSYEQYF
TRBV27	TRBJ2-3	once	TRBD2	TGTGCCAGCAGTCCTTTTTTTTACGCGGGAGCAGATACGCAGTATTTT	CASSPFFYAGADTQYF
TRBV4-2	TRBJ2-5	.	TRBD2	TGTGCCAGCAGCCCCGGGACTAGCCAAGAGACCCAGTACTTC	CASSPGTSQETQYF
TRBV11-3	TRBJ2-1	few	TRBD2	TGTGCCAGCAGCCGGGGGGGACGCTACAATGAGCAGTTCTTC	CASSRGGRYNEQFF
TRBV30	TRBJ2-5	.	.	TGTGCCTGGAGTTTAAACCAAGAGACCCAGTACTTC	CAWSLNQETQYF
TRBV15	TRBJ2-1	once	.	TGTGCCACCAGCAGAGATTCAGGGGCAGGGGAGAAGTTCTTC	CATSRDSGAGEKFF
TRBV27	TRBJ2-7	.	TRBD2	TGTGCCAGCAGTGCAATCGCGGGAGGGCCCTACGAGCAGTACTTC	CASSAIAGGPYEQYF
TRBV6-5	TRBJ2-5	.	.	TGTGCCAGCAGTTACTACGGACAGCGGGAGACCCAGTACTTC	CASSYYGQRETQYF
TRBV19	TRBJ2-1	.	.	TGTGCCAGTAGTGCTCACGGGGAGGATGAGCAGTTCTTC	CASSAHGEDEQFF
TRBV6-5	TRBJ1-2	.	.	TGTGCCAGCAGTTACGAGGGTGGCTATGGCTACACCTTC	CASSYEGGYGYTF
TRBV7-3	TRBJ1-2	.	TRBD1	TGTGCCAGCAGCTGGGGGACAGGGTTTGGCTACACCTTC	CASSWGTGFGYTF
TRBV5-4	TRBJ2-2	.	TRBD2	TGTGCCAGCAGCTTGGGAAGCGGGACGTACACCGGGGAGCTGTTTTTT	CASSLGSGTYTGELFF
TRBV28	TRBJ2-1	once	.	TGTGCCAGCAGTTGGTCAGGATTTCGGAATGAGCAGTTCTTC	CASSWSGFRNEQFF
TRBV11-3	TRBJ2-7	.	.	TGTGCCAGCAGCTTAGAGGAGACAGCTTTCTACGAGCAGTACTTC	CASSLEETAFYEQYF
TRBV6-1	TRBJ2-7	.	TRBD2	TGTGCCAGCAGTGAAGTGGAGCGGGAGTACTACGAGCAGTACTTC	CASSEVEREYYEQYF
TRBV6-5	TRBJ1-5	.	TRBD1	TGTGCCAGCAGTTACACGGGGACAGGGGGCCAGCCCCAGCATTTT	CASSYTGTGGQPQHF
TRBV28	TRBJ2-4	.	TRBD1	TGTGCCAGCAGCCCTCCGACAGGGAACATTCAGTACTTC	CASSPPTGNIQYF
TRBV27	TRBJ1-1	.	.	TGTGCCAGCAGTTTGCGGGTCCACACTGAAGCTTTCTTT	CASSLRVHTEAFF
TRBV19	TRBJ1-5	.	.	TGTGCCAGTAGTAGCCAGGGAAGATTTAATCAGCCCCAGCATTTT	CASSSQGRFNQPQHF
TRBV5-6	TRBJ2-1	.	.	TGTGCCAGCAGCTTTTGGAGCTCCTACAATGAGCAGTTCTTC	CASSFWSSYNEQFF
TRBV4-1	TRBJ1-6	.	.	TGCGCCAGCAGCCAAGTCTTGGCTTCAAATTCACCCCTCCACTTT	CASSQVLASNSPLHF
TRBV2	TRBJ1-1	once	.	TGTGCCAGCAGTGTTGAGGATAACACTGAAGCTTTCTTT	CASSVEDNTEAFF
TRBV18	TRBJ1-5	.	TRBD1	TGTGCCAGCGCCGGACAGGGTGGGCCCTTTAATCAGCCCCAGCATTTT	CASAGQGGPFNQPQHF
TRBV7-8	TRBJ2-3	.	TRBD2	TGTGCCAGCAGCTTAAGGCCTAGCGGGGGTTCAAGCACAGATACGCAGTATTTT	CASSLRPSGGSSTDTQYF
TRBV14	TRBJ1-1	.	TRBD1	TGTGCCAGCACGACAGGGGGTTGGGAGAACACTGAAGCTTTCTTT	CASTTGGWENTEAFF
TRBV14	TRBJ2-1	.	TRBD1	TGTGCCAGCAGTCCATTAAGGGGACAGGGTTTGGTAAATGAGCAGTTCTTC	CASSPLRGQGLVNEQFF
TRBV19	TRBJ2-3	.	.	TGTGCCAGTAGTATAGTTGACGGGGTCTCATCTAGCACAGATACGCAGTATTTT	CASSIVDGVSSSTDTQYF
TRBV27	TRBJ2-3	.	TRBD2	TGTGCCAGCAGCCCCTCAGCGGGAGGGCTGACAGATACGCAGTATTTT	CASSPSAGGLTDTQYF